This paragraph reports one T cell receptor beta chain. The CDR3 runs to 15 residues. Germline CDR1 is KGHDR and CDR2 is SFDVKD. V was pared by 5 bases and J by 4 bases, with 4 bases of the junction left unmatched. This entry belongs to a study of blood T cell repertoires in COVID-19. Study context: The origin of the acute and convalescent COVID-19 samples was the United States, Italy and Spain. The cDNA or gDNA used as material had been derived from T cells, B-cell-depleted T cells, or PBMCs.

Per the original data handling: Estimation of nucleated cell counts was performed using reference gene primer amplification. Profiled with immunoSEQ multiplex PCR; TCRdb holds only in-frame clones, not every one. Clonal size and the V and J genes are those of that table, whereas D and trimming came from the DNA. This sample has under 14,000 clones; roughly 85% occur once, and the top ten carry around 24%. The chain joins TRBV24-1 to TRBJ2-1; TRBD2 agrees at 10 bases. The sequencing input was peripheral blood. The source of this sequence is a man in his thirties or forties with active or convalescent COVID-19. The CDR3: CATSGTSGAYNEQFF. The CDR3 DNA reads as TGTGCCACCAGTGGTACTAGCGGGGCTTACAATGAGCAGTTCTTC.